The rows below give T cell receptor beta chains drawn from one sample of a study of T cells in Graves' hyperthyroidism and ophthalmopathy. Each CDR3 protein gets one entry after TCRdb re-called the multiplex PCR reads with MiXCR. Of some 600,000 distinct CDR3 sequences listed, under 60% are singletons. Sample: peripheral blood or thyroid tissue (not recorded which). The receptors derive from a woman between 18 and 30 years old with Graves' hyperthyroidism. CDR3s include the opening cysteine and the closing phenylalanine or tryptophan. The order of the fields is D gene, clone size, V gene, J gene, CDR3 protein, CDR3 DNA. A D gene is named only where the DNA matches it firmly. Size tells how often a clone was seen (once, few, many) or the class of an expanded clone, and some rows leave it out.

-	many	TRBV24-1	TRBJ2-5	CATSDFTGEQETQYF	TGTGCCACCAGTGATTTCACCGGGGAACAAGAGACCCAGTACTTC
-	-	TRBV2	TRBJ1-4	CASISRGSTEGEKLFF	TGTGCCAGCATCTCCCGGGGTAGCACTGAAGGTGAAAAACTGTTTTTT
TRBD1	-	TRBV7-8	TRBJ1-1	CASSGRGRGYTEAFF	TGTGCCAGCAGTGGCAGGGGGAGAGGGTACACTGAAGCTTTCTTT
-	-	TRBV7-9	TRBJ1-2	CASTLGWGTGYTF	TGTGCCAGCACCCTGGGGTGGGGGACTGGCTACACCTTC
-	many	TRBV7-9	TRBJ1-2	CASSPRSGDNYGYTF	TGTGCCAGCAGCCCCCGATCTGGGGACAACTATGGCTACACCTTC
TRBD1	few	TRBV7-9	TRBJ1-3	CASSSLRQGGTGNTIYF	TGTGCCAGCAGCTCCCTACGACAGGGAGGAACTGGAAACACCATATATTTT
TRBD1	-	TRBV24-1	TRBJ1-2	CASSSDRGLDGCTF	TGTGCCAGCAGCTCCGACAGGGGGCTCGACGGCTGCACCTTC
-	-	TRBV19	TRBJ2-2	CASKVGSEFTGELFF	TGTGCCAGTAAAGTGGGCAGTGAGTTCACTGGGGAGCTGTTTTTT
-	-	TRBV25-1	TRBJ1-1	CASSEGGRELGTEAFF	TGTGCCAGCAGTGAAGGGGGGCGCGAGTTGGGAACTGAAGCTTTCTTT
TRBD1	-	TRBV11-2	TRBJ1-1	CASSHRPGQMDTEAFF	TGTGCCAGCAGTCACCGGCCGGGACAGATGGACACTGAAGCTTTCTTT
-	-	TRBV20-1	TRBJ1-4	CSAANGAYEKLFF	TGCAGTGCTGCCAACGGGGCTTATGAAAAACTGTTTTTT
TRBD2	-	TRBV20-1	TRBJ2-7	CSARGRASPYEQYF	TGCAGTGCTCGAGGGAGGGCCTCTCCTTACGAGCAGTACTTC
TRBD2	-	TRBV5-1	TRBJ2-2	CASSAPAGLAGVSTGELFF	TGCGCCAGCAGCGCGCCGGCCGGACTAGCGGGAGTGAGCACCGGGGAGCTGTTTTTT
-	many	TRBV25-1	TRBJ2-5	CASSANQETQYF	TGTGCCAGCAGTGCTAACCAAGAGACCCAGTACTTC
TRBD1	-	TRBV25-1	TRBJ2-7	CASSLTRQGASYEQYF	TGTGCCAGCAGTTTAACGAGGCAGGGGGCATCCTACGAGCAGTACTTC
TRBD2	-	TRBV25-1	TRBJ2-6	CASSGGGVSGANVLTF	TGTGCCAGCAGTGGGGGGGGGGTGTCCGGGGCCAACGTCCTGACTTTC
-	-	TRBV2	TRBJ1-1	CASSFPGILNTEAFF	TGTGCCAGCAGCTTTCCGGGGATTCTGAACACTGAAGCTTTCTTT